This T cell receptor beta chain was recovered during a study of OX40 agonist ivuxolimab in advanced cancers. Autoimmune disease history or systemic immunosuppression excluded patients. Sequencing was performed with immunoSEQ multiplex PCR; in TCRdb, only in-frame clones are kept and a portion is missing. The data show roughly 59,000 clones, 92% seen once. This CDR3 has 14 amino acids. Germline assignment: CDR1 LNHDA and CDR2 SQIVND (reference sequence). Between the trimmed V and J ends, which lost 3 bases and 0 bases, there was a span of 9 bases. This clonotype originated in an adult with an advanced solid tumor such as melanoma, head and neck, liver or kidney cancer. Sequencing was performed on CD4+ or CD8+ T cells sorted from blood, taken in a trial of the OX40 agonist ivuxolimab. The chain has TRBV19 and TRBJ2-7; D gene uncertain. Here the CDR3 DNA reads TGTGCCAGTAGTATCAGGATCAACTCCTACGAGCAGTACTTC. Translated, it gives CASSIRINSYEQYF.